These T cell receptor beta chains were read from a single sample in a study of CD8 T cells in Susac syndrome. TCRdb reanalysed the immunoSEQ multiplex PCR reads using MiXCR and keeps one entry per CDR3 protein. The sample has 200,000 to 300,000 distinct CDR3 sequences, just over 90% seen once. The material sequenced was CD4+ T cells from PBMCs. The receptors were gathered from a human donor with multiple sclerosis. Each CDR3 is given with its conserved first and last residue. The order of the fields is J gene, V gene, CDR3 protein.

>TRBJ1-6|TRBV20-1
CSAQTGVNSPLHF
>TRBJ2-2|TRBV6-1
CASSPPPGTSGANTGELFF
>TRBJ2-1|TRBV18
CASSQSGTNNEQFF
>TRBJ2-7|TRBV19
CASSAGRGREQYF
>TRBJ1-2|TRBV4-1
CASSQVFGSGIPNYGYTF
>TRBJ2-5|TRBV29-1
CNLCGVETQYF
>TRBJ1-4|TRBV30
CAWSWNRGRDEKLFF
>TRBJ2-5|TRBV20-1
CSALTSGGAGPPETQYF
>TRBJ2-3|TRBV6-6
CASSYRDSRTDTQYF
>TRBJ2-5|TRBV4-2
CASSQAAGRGLGETQYF
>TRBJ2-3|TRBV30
CAWSLRFTDTQYF
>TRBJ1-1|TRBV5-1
CASSPTAMNTEAFF
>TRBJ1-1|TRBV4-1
CASNPFRDRNTEAFF
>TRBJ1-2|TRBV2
CASSASRQGYGYTF
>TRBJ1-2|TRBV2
CASSEWPGTRSYTF
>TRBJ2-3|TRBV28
CASTPGSGGTDTQYF
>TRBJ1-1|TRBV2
CASSSGAKAFF
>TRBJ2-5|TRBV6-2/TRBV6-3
CASSSPTSGSGETQYF
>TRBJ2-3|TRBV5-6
CASSFSATDTQYF
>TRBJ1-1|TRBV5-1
CASSFTDTEAFF
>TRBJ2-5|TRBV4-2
CASSQDGAGETQYF
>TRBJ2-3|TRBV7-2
CASSSTRGLFTSTDTQYF